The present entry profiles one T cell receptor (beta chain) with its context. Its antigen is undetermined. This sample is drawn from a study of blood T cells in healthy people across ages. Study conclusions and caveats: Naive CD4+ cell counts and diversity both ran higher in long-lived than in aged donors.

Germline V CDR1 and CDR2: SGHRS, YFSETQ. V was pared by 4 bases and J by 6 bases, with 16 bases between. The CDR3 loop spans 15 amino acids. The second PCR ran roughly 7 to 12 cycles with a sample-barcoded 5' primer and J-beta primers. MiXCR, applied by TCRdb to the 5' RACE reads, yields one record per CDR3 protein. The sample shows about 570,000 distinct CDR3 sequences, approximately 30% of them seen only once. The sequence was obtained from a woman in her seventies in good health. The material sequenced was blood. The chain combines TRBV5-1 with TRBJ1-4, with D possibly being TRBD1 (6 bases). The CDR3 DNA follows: TGCGCCAGCAGCCAACTGACAGGTCTCGATGAAAAACTGTTTTTT. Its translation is CASSQLTGLDEKLFF.